Listed here are 20 T cell receptor beta chains from one sample, sequenced in a study of technical replicates of blood from a handful of donors. Assay used: immunoSEQ multiplex PCR; TCRdb lists only in-frame clones, some missing. There are about 72,000 clones in the sample; about 95% occur only once, and less than 0.3% lies in the top ten. Sequencing used T cells isolated from PBMCs. These receptors were taken from a human donor in good health.

This chain joins TRBV27 and TRBJ2-3, with D possibly TRBD2 on 6 matching bases. The CDR3 is 17 residues long. The germline V and J ends were trimmed by 6 bases and 3 bases, with 22 bases remaining between them. Germline-derived CDR1 and CDR2 are MNHEY and SMNVEV (reference sequence). The CDR3 loop reads CASSRGGITLLTDTQYF. In DNA form, the CDR3 reads TGTGCCAGCAGCCGTGGGGGGATAACTCTTTTGACAGATACGCAGTATTTT.

The gene calls are TRBV6-1 and TRBJ2-7; D may be TRBD1 (5 bases). Trimming pared 8 bases from V and 1 base from J, leaving 12 bases between. Germline-derived CDR1 and CDR2 are MNHNS and SASEGT. This CDR3 region has 13 residues. DNA of the CDR3: TGTGCCAGCTGGGCGGACATATCCTACGAGCAGTACTTC. Translation gives CASWADISYEQYF.

This sequence joins TRBV7-8 and TRBJ1-1; no clear D gene. The CDR3 extends over 14 amino acids. Germline CDR1 is SGHVS and CDR2 is FQNEAQ. Trimming took off 5 bases at V and 5 bases at J, with 15 bases between the two ends. The CDR3: CASSPEDVLTEAFF. CDR3 bases: TGTGCCAGCAGCCCCGAAGACGTACTAACTGAAGCTTTCTTT. Complete variable domain (other parts from reference TRBV7-8 and TRBJ1-1): GAGVSQSPRYKVAKRGQDVALRCDPISGHVSLFWYQQALGQGPEFLTYFQNEAQLDKSGLPSDRFFAERPEGSVSTLKIQRTQQEDSAVYLCASSPEDVLTEAFFGQGTRLTVV.

The chain couples TRBV7-9 to TRBJ2-7; 10 bases match TRBD1. The CDR3 runs 14 residues. Germline assignment: CDR1 SEHNR and CDR2 FQNEAQ (reference sequence). Germline trimming cut 11 bases from V and 2 bases from J; bases unmatched to any gene: 9. The CDR3 sequence: CAGGAGTGAYEQYF. The CDR3 coding sequence is TGTGCCGGAGGGGCCGGGACAGGGGCCTACGAGCAGTACTTC.

The gene calls are TRBV25-1 and TRBJ2-7; TRBD2 matches 7 bases. Germline assignment: CDR1 MGHDK and CDR2 SYGVNS. CDR3 length: 15 amino acids. Trimming removed 4 bases from V and 5 bases from J; junction bases left unmatched: 11. The CDR3, as DNA: TGTGCCAGCAGTGCATTGACTAGCCCTTCGGACGAGCAGTACTTC. It encodes CASSALTSPSDEQYF.

The rearrangement uses TRBV2 and TRBJ1-5, with D possibly TRBD1 on 5 matching bases. Deletions cut 5 bases from V and 3 bases from J, with 8 bases between. Germline V CDR1 and CDR2: SNHLY, FYNNEI. The CDR3 is 13 residues long. DNA of the CDR3: TGTGCCAGCAGTCAACAGGTCAATCAGCCCCAGCATTTT. It is translated as CASSQQVNQPQHF. Full variable domain (missing parts from reference TRBV2 and TRBJ1-5): EPEVTQTPSHQVTQMGQEVILRCVPISNHLYFYWYRQILGQKVEFLVSFYNNEISEKSEIFDDQFSVERPDGSNFTLKIRSTKLEDSAMYFCASSQQVNQPQHFGDGTRLSIL.

V is TRBV5-1 and J is TRBJ1-1; 9 bases line up with TRBD1. With 2 bases clipped from V and 6 bases from J, the junction kept 2 bases outside the gene matches. In germline, CDR1 is SGHRS, CDR2 YFSETQ. This CDR3 has 13 amino acids. The CDR3 sequence is CASSLTGGPEAFF. The CDR3 DNA is TGCGCCAGCAGCTTAACAGGGGGCCCTGAAGCTTTCTTT.

The gene calls are TRBV7-9 and TRBJ1-1, with a tentative D call TRBD1 (5 bases). The CDR3 extends over 15 amino acids. Germline V gene sequence: CDR1 SEHNR, CDR2 FQNEAQ (reference sequence). V dropped 5 bases and J dropped 1 base, with 14 bases sitting between them. CDR3 sequence reads: CASSPPDSSNTEAFF. CDR3 DNA: TGTGCCAGCAGCCCCCCTGACAGCTCGAACACTGAAGCTTTCTTT. The entire variable domain, with the rest obtained from reference TRBV7-9 and TRBJ1-1, is as follows: DTGVSQNPRHKITKRGQNVTFRCDPISEHNRLYWYRQTLGQGPEFLTYFQNEAQLEKSRLLSDRFSAERPKGSFSTLEIQRTEQGDSAMYLCASSPPDSSNTEAFFGQGTRLTVV.

The chain carries TRBV5-1 and TRBJ2-1; maybe TRBD2 (6 bases). The V and J ends lost 2 bases and 4 bases respectively, with 16 bases between them. The CDR3 has 16 residues. Germline V gives CDR1 SGHRS, CDR2 YFSETQ. The CDR3 region is CASSLPSGGDYNEQFF. The CDR3 DNA follows: TGCGCCAGCAGCTTACCCTCAGGAGGGGATTACAATGAGCAGTTCTTC.

CDR3 region: CATSRGPLQGRVGTQYF. Here the CDR3 DNA reads TGTGCCACCAGCAGAGGACCGTTACAGGGGCGAGTTGGGACCCAGTACTTC. This chain uses TRBV15 with TRBJ2-5; 7 bases align to TRBD1. This CDR3 spans 17 amino acids. V trimming: 1 base; J trimming: 7 bases; junction bases outside the gene matches: 15. The germline gives CDR1 LNHNV, CDR2 YYDKDF (reference sequence).

This chain connects TRBV12-5 to TRBJ2-7; TRBD1 aligns across 7 bases. The V segment lost 2 bases and the J segment 3 bases; nucleotides outside the gene matches: 10. In germline, CDR1 is LGHNT, CDR2 FRNRAP. The CDR3 loop spans 16 amino acids. The CDR3 nucleotides are TGTGCTAGTGGTTTGATTCTCGGGACAGAATACTACGAGCAGTACTTC. Translating gives CASGLILGTEYYEQYF.

The chain uses TRBV29-1 and TRBJ1-2; D gene ambiguous. CDR3 size: 12 residues. Trimming took 4 bases from V and 0 from J, leaving 6 bases between them. Looked up from germline, CDR1 is SQVTM and CDR2 is ANQGSEA. In DNA, the CDR3 is TGCAGCGTTGTATCAGCTAACTATGGCTACACCTTC. Translated, it gives CSVVSANYGYTF. The full variable domain, its missing parts supplied by reference TRBV29-1 and TRBJ1-2, is SAVISQKPSRDICQRGTSLTIQCQVDSQVTMMFWYRQQPGQSLTLIATANQGSEATYESGFVIDKFPISRPNLTFSTLTVSNMSPEDSSIYLCSVVSANYGYTFGSGTRLTVV.

The rearrangement joins TRBV7-9 to TRBJ1-5, with a weak D call TRBD1 (5 bases). The CDR3 sequence is 14 residues long. Germline V CDR1 and CDR2: SEHNR, FQNEAQ (reference sequence). Trimming pared 3 bases from V and 7 bases from J, leaving 13 bases between. The CDR3 here is CASSLMGEAQPQHF. The DNA of the CDR3 is TGTGCCAGCAGCTTGATGGGGGAGGCCCAGCCCCAGCATTTT.

V gene TRBV27 combines with J gene TRBJ1-2; D is ambiguous. Germline V gene sequence: CDR1 MNHEY, CDR2 SMNVEV (reference sequence). CDR3 length: 13 residues. V dropped 4 bases and J dropped 7 bases, with 13 bases sitting between them. The CDR3, as DNA: TGTGCCAGCAGTTACACTATGGTTTCTGGCTACACCTTC. This codes for CASSYTMVSGYTF.

J is TRBJ1-2 and V is TRBV6-1; D ambiguous. CDR1 MNHNS and CDR2 SASEGT come from the germline V gene. Trimming took off 3 bases at V and 4 bases at J, with 6 bases between the two ends. The CDR3 is 12 amino acids. The CDR3 is CASSDEPYGYTF. The CDR3 DNA reads as TGTGCCAGCAGTGATGAGCCCTATGGCTACACCTTC.

The CDR3 DNA is TGCGCCAGCAGAAATGGGGTCCAGGGCCGGGAAAAACTGTTTTTT. Translation gives CASRNGVQGREKLFF. The chain couples TRBV5-1 to TRBJ1-4; maybe TRBD1 (5 bases). The CDR3 spans 15 residues. The germline V and J ends were trimmed by 5 bases and 8 bases, with 19 bases remaining between them. The germline CDR1 and CDR2 sequences are SGHRS and YFSETQ.

The chain employs TRBV5-1 and TRBJ2-5; 11 bases are a match to TRBD1. Germline values: CDR1 SGHRS, CDR2 YFSETQ. The V segment lost 5 bases and the J segment 6 bases; nucleotides outside the gene matches: 6. This CDR3 has 14 amino acids. The chain's CDR3 is CASRTGTGGKTQYF. In DNA form, the CDR3 reads TGCGCCAGCAGAACCGGGACAGGGGGAAAGACCCAGTACTTC.

The rearrangement joins TRBV29-1 to TRBJ1-2; the D is unclear. V was trimmed by 0 bases and J by 7 bases, leaving 9 bases between them. The CDR3 runs to 12 residues. Per the germline V gene, CDR1 is SQVTM and CDR2 is ANQGSEA. The CDR3 coding sequence is TGCAGCGTTGAAGACAGTAATGGTGGCTACACCTTC. Its protein is CSVEDSNGGYTF.

The rearrangement links TRBV5-5 to TRBJ2-6, with no clear D. This CDR3 has 16 amino acids. Germline loops: CDR1 SGHKS, CDR2 YYEKEE (reference sequence). Trimming stripped 4 bases from V and 2 bases from J, with 13 bases between. The CDR3 here is CASSIGSSPGANVLTF. CDR3 sequence (DNA): TGTGCCAGCAGCATTGGTAGTAGCCCTGGGGCCAACGTCCTGACTTTC.

The rearrangement joins TRBV19 to TRBJ2-7; 7 nucleotides line up with TRBD1. V lost 4 bases and J lost 3; bases outside the gene matches: 6. This CDR3 spans 14 amino acids. Germline V CDR1 and CDR2: LNHDA, SQIVND (reference sequence). The CDR3 coding sequence is TGTGCCAGTAGTAGGACAGGCTTCGGCTACGAGCAGTACTTC. Translation: CASSRTGFGYEQYF.